This T cell receptor (beta chain) emerged from a study of blood T cell repertoires in COVID-19. Study context: Both acute and convalescent COVID-19 samples were obtained from the United States, Italy and Spain. T cells, B-cell-depleted T cells, or PBMCs supplied cDNA or gDNA.

This clone showed up just a few times. Trimming removed 4 bases at V and 0 bases at J, with 7 bases between. CDR3 size: 13 residues. Germline lookup yields CDR1 GTSNPN and CDR2 SVGIG (reference sequence). Authors' methods: The assay estimated nucleated cells by amplifying reference gene primers. The table came from immunoSEQ multiplex PCR; TCRdb's copy has only in-frame clones and leaves some out. V and J calls and clone size come straight from that table; D and trimming were deduced from the DNA. The data show roughly 120,000 clones, 84% seen once. The rearrangement uses TRBV30 and TRBJ1-3, with D hard to call. Material: peripheral blood. The receptor's source is a woman aged 60 to 75 with acute or convalescent COVID-19. The CDR3, as DNA: TGTGCCTGGACCCCCGGCTCTGGAAACACCATATATTTT. This encodes CAWTPGSGNTIYF.